These T cell receptor beta chains were read from a single sample in a study of T-cell reconstitution after alpha-beta-depleted transplantation in children. TCRdb re-called the PCR reads with MiXCR, one entry per CDR3 protein. The table shows 60,000 to 70,000 distinct CDR3 sequences, with roughly 4.4% occurring only once. Source: PBMCs, mostly from graft donor cells, taken 180 days after TCRalphabeta/CD19-depleted stem cell transplant. Receptors originate from a boy under two years old who had a stem cell transplant for acute myeloid leukemia, so the T cells may come from the graft donor. The CDR3 runs from the conserved cysteine through the conserved F or W.

TRBV14,CASSPGTGGPYEQYF
TRBV4-1,CASSQERGSGNTIYF
TRBV2,CASSVRQANSPLHF
TRBV7-8,CASSPTRGGPEQYF
TRBV12-3/TRBV12-4,CASSYAGYNEQFF
TRBV15,CATSHPTDTQYF
TRBV27,CASSTDSYNEQFF
TRBV7-8,CASTKAQGRYNEQFF
TRBV3-1,CASSQVPKGQRGTDTQYF
TRBV25-1,CAMSLGVPCEQYF
TRBV12-3/TRBV12-4,CTSSPDRGNGGSGDTQYF
TRBV29-1,CSVVRGTNEKLFF
TRBV7-2,CASSIRVAGELFF
TRBV4-1,CASSQGTAGLSGYTF
TRBV29-1,CSVLRGGDTDTQYF
TRBV6-1,CASREDIDSGNTIYF
TRBV25-1,CASSGGWPPQETQYF
TRBV20-1,CSAREGDSRTYNEQFF
TRBV3-1,CASVQGSPLHF
TRBV4-3,CASSQDQAGNEKLFF
TRBV14,CASSLQTGRETQYF
TRBV4-3,CASSRDTGSPYEQYF
TRBV24-1,CATAGWPYNEQFF
TRBV5-4,CASSLWGYTGELFF
TRBV6-6,CASSYPGGAPLHF
TRBV19,CASRRDNQPQHF
TRBV20-1,CSARPGTIDTQYF
TRBV5-4,CASSFRQGALLNTEAFF
TRBV12-3/TRBV12-4,CASSPSMLNTGELFF
TRBV3-1,CASSPIPGGPYEQYF
TRBV12-3/TRBV12-4,CASSFGVFVSGNTIYF
TRBV11-1,CASSLGIRTGELFF
TRBV4-2,CASSQRPQGGGGTNEKLFF
TRBV10-3,CAISESGRLNEKLFF
TRBV5-1,CASSSQGTPYGYTF
TRBV29-1,CSVEVRGPDTEAFF
TRBV19,CASSKDWGSDGYTF
TRBV15,CATSDGLREYQPQHF
TRBV19,CASMVLSGAYTGELFF
TRBV6-5,CASSYGPPRNSPLHF
TRBV5-1,CASSLGTLLNTEAFF
TRBV20-1,CSASFRGSSYEQYF
TRBV6-5,CASSPPRPSSYNEQFF
TRBV20-1,CSARDRDNNPYEQYF
TRBV7-2,CASSLPTRFDQYF
TRBV12-3/TRBV12-4,CASSLLGTYGYTF
TRBV10-3,CAVRQGSSGELFF
TRBV12-3/TRBV12-4,CASSFGGTTNEKLFF
TRBV7-9,CASSSLLVHEQFF
TRBV12-3/TRBV12-4,CASSENTGELFF
TRBV19,CASSPYLRGIGYTF
TRBV2,CASSFTGAGTDTQYF
TRBV4-3,CASSQVYLGTGAYEQYF
TRBV5-1,CASSLTPGGGTDTQYF
TRBV12-3/TRBV12-4,CAFSFPAPGTGLAGELFF
TRBV20-1,CSSSANTGGLTGELFF
TRBV28,CASSHLRTGTGELFF
TRBV12-3/TRBV12-4,CASSLYLAGGLNTGELFF
TRBV7-2,CASSLPRTGYNEQFF
TRBV11-2,CASSPGQGASTSGANVLTF